This TCR beta chain was retrieved from a study of OX40 agonist ivuxolimab in advanced cancers. Study overall: People who had prior anti-PD-1, anti-PD-L1 or anti-CTLA-4 therapy could take part, and approximately 43% had some. Notes on the study in general: Among the lowest peripheral clonal expansion occurred in 0.1-3.0 mg/kg partial responders.

As regards this clone: Its antigen is unidentified.

Sampling of blood occurred at baseline, cycle 4 day 1, and cycle 7 day 1. This table comes from immunoSEQ multiplex PCR, and its TCRdb copy is limited to in-frame clones, with some not included. This table holds 50,000 to 65,000 clones, 85% to 90% found once. CDR3 length: 15 amino acids. The V gene's germline CDR1 is MNHNS and CDR2 SASEGT. V dropped 1 base and J dropped 4 bases, with 11 bases sitting between them. This clonotype was sampled from an adult with an advanced solid tumor such as melanoma, head and neck, liver or kidney cancer. This chain uses TRBV6-1 with TRBJ1-5; the D gene is possibly TRBD1 (6 bases). This sample comprised CD4+ or CD8+ T cells sorted from blood, obtained in a trial of the OX40 agonist ivuxolimab. CDR3 in DNA: TGTGCCAGCAGTGAAGATCTTGGACAGAATCAGCCCCAGCATTTT. Translated: CASSEDLGQNQPQHF.